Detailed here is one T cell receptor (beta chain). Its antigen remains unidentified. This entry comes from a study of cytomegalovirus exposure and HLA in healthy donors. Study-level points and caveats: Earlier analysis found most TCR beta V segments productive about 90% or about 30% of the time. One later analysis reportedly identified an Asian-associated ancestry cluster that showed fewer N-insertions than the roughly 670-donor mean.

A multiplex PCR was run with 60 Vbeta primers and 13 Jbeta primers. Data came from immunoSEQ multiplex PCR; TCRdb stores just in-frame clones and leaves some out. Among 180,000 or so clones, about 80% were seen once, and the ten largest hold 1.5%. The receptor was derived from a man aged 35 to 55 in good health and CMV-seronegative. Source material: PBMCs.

The CDR3 sequence: CASSLPGQAASYGYTF. For the CDR3, the DNA is TGTGCCAGCAGCTTGCCAGGACAGGCGGCATCCTATGGCTACACCTTC. V and J are TRBV5-4 and TRBJ1-2; TRBD1 aligns across 7 bases. This CDR3 region has 16 residues. Per germline, CDR1 SGHNT and CDR2 YYREEE (reference sequence). Germline trimming cut 1 base from V and 4 bases from J; bases unmatched to any gene: 10.